This passage covers 30 T cell receptor beta chains from one sample sequenced in a study of T cell responses to AZD1222 COVID-19 vaccine. Repertoires were generated with immunoSEQ multiplex PCR, while TCRdb's copy carries only in-frame clones and drops some. The repertoire holds some 170,000 clones, with around 90% as singletons. Specimen: peripheral blood, collected on day 0 of AZD1222 vaccination. These receptors came from an adult in good health.

Here the CDR3 DNA reads TGTGCCAGCAGCTTAAGGGACAGCGAAAAACTGTTTTTT. This translates into CASSLRDSEKLFF. This sequence joins TRBV7-7 and TRBJ1-4, with 7 bases lining up with TRBD1. V gave up 2 bases and J gave up 8 bases; unmatched junction bases: 2. Germline V CDR1 and CDR2: SSHAT, FNYEAQ (reference sequence). The CDR3 consists of 13 residues.

This chain joins TRBV7-9 and TRBJ2-1; D perhaps matches TRBD2 (6 bases). V lost 3 bases to trimming and J lost 5 bases, with 11 bases between them. This CDR3 contains 14 residues. The germline gives CDR1 SEHNR, CDR2 FQNEAQ (reference sequence). As DNA, the CDR3 is TGTGCCAGCAGCTTTATGCGGGATAACAATGAGCAGTTCTTC. It encodes CASSFMRDNNEQFF.

The chain recombines TRBV5-1 with TRBJ1-1; D gene uncertain. This CDR3 comprises 14 residues. Germline V gives CDR1 SGHRS, CDR2 YFSETQ. V lost 4 bases and J 0 bases, leaving 10 bases between the germline ends. CDR3 residues: CASSETNMNTEAFF. The CDR3, as DNA: TGCGCCAGCAGCGAAACTAACATGAACACTGAAGCTTTCTTT.

The chain joins TRBV12-5 to TRBJ1-1; no clear D gene. Germline CDR1 and CDR2: LGHNT and FRNRAP. V was clipped by 2 bases and J by 6 bases, with 7 bases between them. The CDR3 spans 12 residues. Here the CDR3 DNA reads TGTGCTAGTGGTTTGACGCCGGCTGAAGCTTTCTTT. It codes for CASGLTPAEAFF.

The chain employs TRBV30 and TRBJ2-2, with 10 bases matching TRBD1. Germline assignment: CDR1 GTSNPN and CDR2 SVGIG (reference sequence). This CDR3 spans 16 amino acids. The ends lost 0 bases at V and 6 bases at J; junction bases unmatched: 7. The CDR3 protein is CAWSVPGQGISGELFF. The CDR3 nucleotides read TGTGCCTGGAGTGTACCGGGACAGGGGATCTCCGGGGAGCTGTTTTTT.

The rearrangement uses TRBV2 and TRBJ1-2, with D perhaps matching TRBD1 (5 bases). The V end lost 1 base, the J end lost 4 bases, and 16 bases lay between the germline ends. CDR3 length: 16 amino acids. The germline CDR1 and CDR2 sequences are SNHLY and FYNNEI. The CDR3 loop reads CASSEGGGDPGYGYTF. CDR3 sequence (DNA): TGTGCCAGCAGTGAAGGTGGGGGGGACCCGGGCTATGGCTACACCTTC.

The chain is built from TRBV7-9 and TRBJ2-1, with 10 bases that match TRBD2. Germline V gene lookup returns CDR1 SEHNR and CDR2 FQNEAQ (reference sequence). With 3 bases clipped from V and 9 bases from J, the junction kept 5 bases outside the gene matches. The CDR3 is 14 residues long. CDR3 region: CASSFLAGAPEQFF. CDR3 sequence (DNA): TGTGCCAGCAGCTTTCTAGCGGGAGCCCCTGAGCAGTTCTTC.

J is TRBJ2-3 and V is TRBV5-1; no firm D call. The germline V gene has CDR1 SGHRS and CDR2 YFSETQ. The CDR3 is 15 residues long. V lost 1 base and J 0 bases, leaving 9 bases between the germline ends. The CDR3 loop reads CASSLKPTSTDTQYF. The CDR3 nucleotides read TGCGCCAGCAGCTTGAAGCCAACTAGCACAGATACGCAGTATTTT. Full variable domain (missing parts from reference TRBV5-1 and TRBJ2-3): KAGVTQTPRYLIKTRGQQVTLSCSPISGHRSVSWYQQTPGQGLQFLFEYFSETQRNKGNFPGRFSGRQFSNSRSEMNVSTLELGDSALYLCASSLKPTSTDTQYFGPGTRLTVL.

The chain joins TRBV19 to TRBJ2-1, with 8 bases lining up with TRBD2. Germline V gives CDR1 LNHDA, CDR2 SQIVND (reference sequence). The V gene end was trimmed by 1 base and the J gene end by 9 bases; junction bases not matched to a gene: 8. This CDR3 spans 15 amino acids. DNA of the CDR3: TGTGCCAGTAGTATAGCGGGAGGGCCTAGCATTGAGCAGTTCTTC. This gives the protein CASSIAGGPSIEQFF.

J is TRBJ2-7 and V is TRBV5-1; maybe TRBD2 (6 bases). CDR3 size: 14 residues. Germline V gene sequence: CDR1 SGHRS, CDR2 YFSETQ. V lost 5 bases to trimming and J lost 2 bases, with 14 bases between them. The CDR3 loop reads CASRRGMETYEQYF. In DNA form, the CDR3 reads TGCGCCAGCAGACGGGGGATGGAGACCTACGAGCAGTACTTC. The entire variable domain, with the rest obtained from reference TRBV5-1 and TRBJ2-7, is as follows: KAGVTQTPRYLIKTRGQQVTLSCSPISGHRSVSWYQQTPGQGLQFLFEYFSETQRNKGNFPGRFSGRQFSNSRSEMNVSTLELGDSALYLCASRRGMETYEQYFGPGTRLTVT.

V gene TRBV7-2 combines with J gene TRBJ2-3, with 14 bases fitting TRBD2. The germline gives CDR1 SGHTA, CDR2 FQGNSA. There are 18 residues in the CDR3. V trimming: 0 bases; J trimming: 2 bases; junction bases outside the gene matches: 4. CDR3 region: CASSLARGLAGATDTQYF. The CDR3, as DNA: TGTGCCAGCAGCTTAGCGAGGGGACTAGCGGGAGCCACAGATACGCAGTATTTT. Full variable domain (remainder filled in from reference TRBV7-2 and TRBJ2-3): GAGVSQSPSNKVTEKGKDVELRCDPISGHTALYWYRQSLGQGLEFLIYFQGNSAPDKSGLPSDRFSAERTGGSVSTLTIQRTQQEDSAVYLCASSLARGLAGATDTQYFGPGTRLTVL.

The sample holds one count of this clone. This chain uses TRBV28 with TRBJ1-1; D call uncertain. This CDR3 contains 13 residues. The V end lost 2 bases, the J end lost 11 bases, and 15 bases lay between the germline ends. Germline V lookup: CDR1 MDHEN, CDR2 SYDVKM. CDR3 in amino acids: CASSLTGGGRAFF. In DNA form, the CDR3 reads TGTGCCAGCAGTTTAACGGGCGGCGGGAGGGCTTTCTTT.

The V call is TRBV7-6, the J call TRBJ1-1; D not resolved. The germline V gene has CDR1 SGHVS and CDR2 FNYEAQ. The CDR3 sequence is 12 residues long. The V end was cut by 4 bases, the J end by 3 bases, with 6 bases between. CDR3 coding DNA: TGTGCCAGCAGCTCCCTGGACACTGAAGCTTTCTTT. Protein product: CASSSLDTEAFF.

The genes are TRBV6-5 and TRBJ2-7; TRBD2 agrees at 10 bases. Trimming at V came to 4 bases and at J to 4 bases, leaving 10 bases not matched to a gene. Germline V CDR1 and CDR2: MNHEY, SVGAGI. The CDR3 covers 16 residues. The CDR3 nucleotides read TGTGCCAGCAGTTCGACTAGCGGGTTTAGAATTTACGAGCAGTACTTC. Residues: CASSSTSGFRIYEQYF.

The chain joins TRBV5-6 to TRBJ1-1; D not certain. V was shortened by 4 bases and J by 1 base, with 17 bases between the two germline ends. Germline V lookup: CDR1 SGHDT, CDR2 YYEEEE. There are 16 residues in the CDR3. CDR3: CASSTVVGRANTEAFF. The CDR3 DNA reads TGTGCCAGCAGCACGGTCGTCGGACGGGCGAACACTGAAGCTTTCTTT.

The chain has TRBV5-5 and TRBJ1-2; D may be TRBD1 (5 bases). V shed 4 bases and J shed 5 bases, with 9 bases lying between them. The CDR3 length is 12 residues. Germline V lookup: CDR1 SGHKS, CDR2 YYEKEE (reference sequence). CDR3 sequence: CASSQDRYGYTF. CDR3 nucleotide sequence: TGTGCCAGCAGCCAAGACAGATATGGCTACACCTTC.

This clone was seen a single time. The chain has TRBV6-4 and TRBJ1-2, with unresolved D. CDR3 length: 14 amino acids. V lost 0 bases, J lost 3 bases, and 8 bases lay in between. Germline V CDR1 and CDR2: MRHNA, SNTAGT. CDR3 DNA: TGTGCCAGCAGTGACTCCGGGCAGGACTATGGCTACACCTTC. Translating gives CASSDSGQDYGYTF.

The rearrangement uses TRBV21-1 and TRBJ2-1; the table assigns TRBD2, which was not confirmed against the DNA. TRBV21-1 is shown as a pseudogene. The CDR3 covers 21 residues. The CDR3 region has the DNA TGTGCCAGCAGCAAAGCTTCGGGACTAGCGGGAGGAAGGTTGAAGAACAATGAGCAGTTCTTC. It encodes CASSKASGLAGGRLKNNEQFF.

CDR3 nucleotide sequence: TGTGCCAGCAGCCAAGATCAGCCCCAGCATTTT. Protein: CASSQDQPQHF. The chain links TRBV3-1 (or the pseudogene TRBV3-2) to TRBJ1-5; D remains unclear. CDR1 and CDR2 from the germline V gene are LGHDT and YNNKEL (reference sequence). Trimming took off 0 bases at V and 6 bases at J, with 0 bases between the two ends. The CDR3 consists of 11 residues.

This sequence joins TRBV7-9 and TRBJ2-3; D may be TRBD2 (6 bases). V was clipped by 5 bases and J by 2 bases, with 17 bases between them. Germline loops: CDR1 SEHNR, CDR2 FQNEAQ (reference sequence). The CDR3 has 16 residues. The CDR3 bases are TGTGCCAGCAGCCCTAGGGACTCCTACCACACAGATACGCAGTATTTT. This encodes CASSPRDSYHTDTQYF.

V and J are TRBV18 and TRBJ1-2; TRBD1 might be the D (5 bases). The germline V and J ends were trimmed by 0 bases and 9 bases, with 11 bases remaining between them. Germline CDR1 and CDR2: KGHSH and LQKENI. This CDR3 is 13 amino acids long. The CDR3 region has the DNA TGTGCCAGCTCACCACCGAATAGACAGAGCTACACCTTC. This sequence encodes CASSPPNRQSYTF.

The genes are TRBV7-9 and TRBJ1-3; 8 bases align to TRBD1. Trimming took 5 bases from V and 8 from J; bases not matched to a gene: 11. This CDR3 contains 15 residues. Germline-derived CDR1 and CDR2 are SEHNR and FQNEAQ (reference sequence). DNA for the CDR3: TGTGCCAGCAGCCTAAGCCGGGACAGGATGGACACCATATATTTT. It translates to CASSLSRDRMDTIYF.

The chain has TRBV5-1 and TRBJ2-7, with TRBD1 matching 9 bases. This CDR3 is built from 15 residues. Germline V lookup: CDR1 SGHRS, CDR2 YFSETQ. Trimming at V came to 0 bases and at J to 7 bases, leaving 8 bases not matched to a gene. The CDR3 sequence: CASSLVQQGAREQYF. In nucleotides, the CDR3 is TGCGCCAGCAGCTTGGTTCAACAGGGGGCGCGGGAGCAGTACTTC.

The CDR3 loop reads CASGLVEVGYSGANVLTF. The CDR3 DNA reads as TGTGCTAGTGGTTTGGTAGAGGTGGGATACTCTGGGGCCAACGTCCTGACTTTC. The chain carries TRBV12-5 and TRBJ2-6; unclear D gene. V lost 0 bases and J lost 0, with 12 bases in between. The CDR3 runs 18 residues. Germline CDR1 reads LGHNT; CDR2 reads FRNRAP.

The V call is TRBV6-2 or TRBV6-3, the J call TRBJ2-3; perhaps D is TRBD1 or TRBD2 (5 bases each). This CDR3 contains 16 residues. Germline CDR1 and CDR2: MNHEY and SVGEGT. The V and J ends lost 0 bases and 4 bases respectively, with 14 bases between them. CDR3 in DNA: TGTGCCAGCAGTTACTCGAGTGGGACCTCTTCAGATACGCAGTATTTT. Residues: CASSYSSGTSSDTQYF.

This clone occurred once. The gene calls are TRBV5-1 and TRBJ2-1, with 8 bases lining up with TRBD2. The germline V gene has CDR1 SGHRS and CDR2 YFSETQ. The CDR3 is 14 amino acids. Germline trimming cut 4 bases from V and 5 bases from J; bases unmatched to any gene: 5. Here the CDR3 DNA reads TGCGCCAGCAGCCCGGGAGGGCCAAACAATGAGCAGTTCTTC. Translated: CASSPGGPNNEQFF.

The V gene is TRBV2, the J gene TRBJ1-6; 10 bases align to TRBD1. The trim removed 6 bases at V and 6 bases at J, leaving 5 bases unmatched. This CDR3 is 15 amino acids long. Germline CDR1 is SNHLY and CDR2 is FYNNEI. The CDR3 sequence is CASRTGGLGNSPLHF. The CDR3 DNA sequence: TGTGCCAGCAGGACAGGGGGCTTGGGTAATTCACCCCTCCACTTT.

The chain carries TRBV12-5 and TRBJ2-1; TRBD1 is a possible D gene (6 bases). The V gene lost 5 bases and the J gene lost 7 bases, with 24 bases spanning the gap. The CDR3 has 17 residues. Germline V CDR1 and CDR2: LGHNT, FRNRAP. In DNA form, the CDR3 reads TGTGCTAGTGGTGGGACCGGGACACCCCTAAAGATGAATGAGCAGTTCTTC. It encodes CASGGTGTPLKMNEQFF.

This chain links TRBV7-6 with TRBJ1-5, with TRBD1 matching over 9 bases. Looked up from germline, CDR1 is SGHVS and CDR2 is FNYEAQ. This CDR3 has 15 residues. The V gene end was trimmed by 5 bases and the J gene end by 4 bases; junction bases not matched to a gene: 6. CDR3 DNA sequence: TGTGCCAGCAGCGCGACCGGGACAGGGAATCAGCCCCAGCATTTT. Its protein product is CASSATGTGNQPQHF.

This sequence joins TRBV7-8 and TRBJ1-1; a possible D gene is TRBD1 (6 bases). Germline V gives CDR1 SGHVS, CDR2 FQNEAQ. V gave up 0 bases and J gave up 11 bases, with 13 bases separating them. CDR3 length: 13 residues. The DNA of the CDR3 is TGTGCCAGCAGCTTAGCCGGGGGGCTGGGGGCTTTCTTT. The encoded protein is CASSLAGGLGAFF.